The following is a T cell receptor beta chain sequence with its context. The data stem from a study of blood T cell repertoires in COVID-19. Measured with immunoSEQ multiplex PCR; TCRdb has only the in-frame clones, and not every one. The sample has roughly 170,000 clones, approximately 85% seen once. Sequencing was carried out using peripheral blood. This receptor was obtained from a man aged 35-49 years who had recovered from COVID-19.

As DNA, the CDR3 is TGTGCCAGCAGCTTACCAGGGGGCGGCCAGCCCCAGCATTTT. Translation gives CASSLPGGGQPQHF. The V call is TRBV7-9, the J call TRBJ1-5, with 8 nucleotides matching TRBD1. V shed 2 bases and J 7 bases; nucleotides not matched to a gene: 4. Germline CDR1 reads SEHNR; CDR2 reads FQNEAQ (reference sequence). The CDR3 has 14 amino acids.